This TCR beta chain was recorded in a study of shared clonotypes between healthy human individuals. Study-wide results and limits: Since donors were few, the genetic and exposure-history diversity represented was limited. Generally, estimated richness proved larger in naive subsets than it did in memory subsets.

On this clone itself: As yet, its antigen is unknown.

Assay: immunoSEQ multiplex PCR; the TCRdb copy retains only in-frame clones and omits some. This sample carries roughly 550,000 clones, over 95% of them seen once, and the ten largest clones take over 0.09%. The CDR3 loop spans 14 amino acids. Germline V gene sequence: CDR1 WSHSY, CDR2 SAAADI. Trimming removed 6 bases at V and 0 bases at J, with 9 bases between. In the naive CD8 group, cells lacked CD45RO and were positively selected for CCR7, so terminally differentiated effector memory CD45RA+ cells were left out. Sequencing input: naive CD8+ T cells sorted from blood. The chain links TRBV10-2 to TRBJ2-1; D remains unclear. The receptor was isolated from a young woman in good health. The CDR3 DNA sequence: TGCGCCAGCAGCGCTATTTCCTCCTACAATGAGCAGTTCTTC. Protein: CASSAISSYNEQFF.